The T cell receptor (beta chain) under discussion was sequenced for a study of control samples from healthy donors and cancer patients. The table came from immunoSEQ multiplex PCR; TCRdb's copy has only in-frame clones and leaves some out. The sample yields more than 150,000 clones, 90% to 95% seen once. With 3 bases removed from V and 0 bases from J, the gap between germline ends came to 6 bases. CDR3 size: 14 residues. Germline values: CDR1 SNHLY, CDR2 FYNNEI. Source material: blood. The chain links TRBV2 to TRBJ1-5; D is unresolved. The TCR sequence derives from a man aged 18-30 years in good health. This chain's CDR3 is CASSDIYSNQPQHF. CDR3 in DNA: TGTGCCAGCAGTGATATTTATAGCAATCAGCCCCAGCATTTT.